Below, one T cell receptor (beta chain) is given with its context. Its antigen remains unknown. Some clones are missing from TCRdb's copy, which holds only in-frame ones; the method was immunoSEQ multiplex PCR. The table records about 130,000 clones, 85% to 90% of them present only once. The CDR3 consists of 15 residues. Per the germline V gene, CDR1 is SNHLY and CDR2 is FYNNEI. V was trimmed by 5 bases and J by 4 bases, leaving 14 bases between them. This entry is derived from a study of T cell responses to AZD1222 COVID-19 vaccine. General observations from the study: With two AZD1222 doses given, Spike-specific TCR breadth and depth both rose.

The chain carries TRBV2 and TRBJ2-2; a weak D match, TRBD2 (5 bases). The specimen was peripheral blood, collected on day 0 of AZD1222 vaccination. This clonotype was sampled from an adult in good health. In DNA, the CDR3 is TGTGCCAGCAGTAAATTAGCGAAATCCACCGGGGAGCTGTTTTTT. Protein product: CASSKLAKSTGELFF.